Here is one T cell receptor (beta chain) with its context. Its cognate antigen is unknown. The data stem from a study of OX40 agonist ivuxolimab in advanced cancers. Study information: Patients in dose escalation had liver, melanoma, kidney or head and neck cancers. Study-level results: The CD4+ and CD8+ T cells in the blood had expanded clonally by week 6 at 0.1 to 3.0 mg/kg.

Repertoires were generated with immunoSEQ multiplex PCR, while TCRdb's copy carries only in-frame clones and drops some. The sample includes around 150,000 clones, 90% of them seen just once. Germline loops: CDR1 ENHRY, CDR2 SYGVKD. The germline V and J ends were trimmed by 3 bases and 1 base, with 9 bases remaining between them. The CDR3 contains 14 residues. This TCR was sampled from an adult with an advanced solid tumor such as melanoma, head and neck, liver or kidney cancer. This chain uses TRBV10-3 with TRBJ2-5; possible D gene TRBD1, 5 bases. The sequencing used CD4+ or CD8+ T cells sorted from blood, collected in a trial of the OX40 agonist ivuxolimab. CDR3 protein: CAISDSTVQETQYF. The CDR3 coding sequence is TGTGCCATCAGTGACTCGACAGTCCAAGAGACCCAGTACTTC.